The clone carrying this TCR beta chain was observed many times. Unique molecular identifiers were used to barcode this TCRbeta library. Via MiXCR, TCRdb re-called the PCR reads, giving one row per CDR3 protein. The sample consists of 55,000 to 85,000 distinct CDR3 sequences, about 11% of them appearing once. The CDR3 covers 16 residues. V lost 3 bases, J lost 5 bases, and 8 bases stayed unmatched. Per the germline V gene, CDR1 is MDHEN and CDR2 is SYDVKM. The data derive from a study of T-cell reconstitution after alpha-beta-depleted transplantation in children. The clonotype was recovered from a boy aged 10-17 years with acute myeloid leukemia, due to receive a stem cell transplant. The source material was PBMCs, sampled before TCRalphabeta/CD19-depleted stem cell transplant. The V and J genes are TRBV28 and TRBJ2-1, with 9 bases aligning to TRBD2. DNA of the CDR3: TGTGCCAGCAGTTTTCCCGCTAGCGGGACTGACAATGAGCAGTTCTTC. It is translated as CASSFPASGTDNEQFF.